These T cell receptor beta chains were read from a single sample in a study of OX40 agonist ivuxolimab in advanced cancers. The repertoire was sequenced with immunoSEQ multiplex PCR; TCRdb's copy has only in-frame clones and lacks some. The table has tens of thousands of clones, less than 85% seen once. Sequenced material: CD4+ or CD8+ T cells sorted from blood, taken in a trial of the OX40 agonist ivuxolimab. Receptors originate from an adult with an advanced solid tumor such as melanoma, head and neck, liver or kidney cancer. Both conserved end residues are part of each CDR3. The D gene is left open where the match is weak. Size is stated for part of the rows, as once, few or many counts, or as a class when the clone is expanded.

J	V	size	D	CDR3	DNA
TRBJ1-2	TRBV6-1	medium-sized	.	CASSEGPVYTF	TGTGCCAGCAGTGAAGGACCTGTCTACACCTTC
TRBJ1-2	TRBV10-3	.	.	CAISGLDGRGGGYTF	TGTGCCATCAGTGGCCTCGACGGGCGTGGTGGTGGCTACACCTTC
TRBJ1-6	TRBV7-2	once	TRBD1	CASSLATRGIGTSPLHF	TGTGCCAGCAGCTTAGCGACCAGGGGGATTGGTACTTCACCCCTCCACTTT
TRBJ2-2	TRBV29-1	.	.	CSVEELQGGELFF	TGCAGCGTTGAAGAGCTACAGGGCGGGGAGCTGTTTTTT
TRBJ2-3	TRBV30	.	.	CAWSPQRATDTQYF	TGTGCCTGGTCGCCCCAGCGGGCCACAGATACGCAGTATTTT
TRBJ1-1	TRBV2	.	.	CASTGRRSGAFF	TGTGCCAGCACAGGGAGAAGGTCTGGAGCTTTCTTT
TRBJ1-1	TRBV5-6	.	.	CASSSPRVVGFAAFF	TGTGCCAGCAGTTCACCCAGGGTCGTGGGGTTTGCAGCTTTCTTT
TRBJ2-3	TRBV30	.	TRBD2	CAWGRGGTDTQYF	TGTGCCTGGGGGCGGGGGGGCACAGATACGCAGTATTTT
TRBJ2-3	TRBV7-2	.	TRBD2	CASSLGGTSGGGTQYF	TGTGCCAGCAGCTTAGGTGGGACTAGCGGCGGGGGTACGCAGTATTTT
TRBJ2-2	TRBV14	.	.	CASSLQNTGELFF	TGTGCCAGCAGCCTACAGAACACCGGGGAGCTGTTTTTT
TRBJ2-7	TRBV2	.	.	CASNGQGVSGEQYF	TGTGCCAGCAATGGGCAGGGTGTTTCGGGCGAGCAGTACTTC
TRBJ1-5	TRBV7-9	.	TRBD1	CASSTSGGDGPQHF	TGTGCCAGCAGCACCTCAGGGGGCGATGGGCCCCAGCATTTT
TRBJ2-1	TRBV11-2	.	.	CASSRIKGTNEQFF	TGTGCCAGCAGCAGGATAAAGGGGACAAATGAGCAGTTCTTC
TRBJ2-7	TRBV4-2	.	TRBD1	CASSQEGWGQWNYEQYF	TGTGCCAGCAGCCAAGAAGGGTGGGGACAGTGGAACTACGAGCAGTACTTC
TRBJ1-4	TRBV10-3	.	.	CAISEFGVLREKLFF	TGTGCCATCAGTGAGTTTGGGGTCCTGAGAGAAAAACTGTTTTTT
TRBJ2-7	TRBV27	.	.	CASRRRPRDGEQYF	TGTGCCAGCAGGAGACGGCCCAGGGATGGCGAGCAGTACTTC
TRBJ1-6	TRBV10-3	.	TRBD1	CAISPTGKSPVGSPLHF	TGTGCCATCAGCCCGACAGGGAAGTCGCCCGTGGGGTCACCCCTCCACTTT
TRBJ1-2	TRBV7-2	.	.	CASSLIQQYGYTF	TGTGCCAGCAGCTTAATACAGCAGTATGGCTACACCTTC
TRBJ2-5	TRBV13	.	.	CASSLVSLETQYF	TGTGCCAGCAGCTTAGTGAGTTTAGAGACCCAGTACTTC
TRBJ1-2	TRBV9	.	.	CASSPGVGSNYGYTF	TGTGCCAGCAGCCCCGGAGTGGGGTCTAACTATGGCTACACCTTC
TRBJ1-1	TRBV11-2	medium-sized	TRBD1	CASSSRDRNTEAFF	TGTGCCAGCAGCTCTCGGGACAGGAACACTGAAGCTTTCTTT
TRBJ1-6	TRBV7-3	.	.	CASSPQGPNSPLHF	TGTGCCAGCAGCCCACAGGGTCCCAATTCACCCCTCCACTTT
TRBJ1-2	TRBV27	few	.	CASRGQSNYGYTF	TGTGCCAGCCGAGGACAGTCTAACTATGGCTACACCTTC
TRBJ2-7	TRBV6-1	.	.	CASSEALRGYEQYF	TGTGCCAGCAGTGAAGCGCTCAGGGGCTACGAGCAGTACTTC
TRBJ2-4	TRBV29-1	.	.	CSVDGVAKNIQYF	TGCAGCGTTGACGGGGTAGCCAAAAACATTCAGTACTTC
TRBJ2-7	TRBV6-1	.	TRBD2	CASSEGAGPIYEQYF	TGTGCCAGCAGTGAAGGAGCGGGGCCCATCTACGAGCAGTACTTC
TRBJ1-1	TRBV5-4	.	TRBD1	CASSRGGQGGTEAFF	TGTGCCAGCAGCCGCGGGGGACAGGGCGGCACTGAAGCTTTCTTT
TRBJ1-2	TRBV6-5	.	TRBD1	CASSYDRGHGYTF	TGTGCCAGCAGTTATGACAGGGGGCATGGCTACACCTTC
TRBJ2-1	TRBV9	.	.	CASSGGVAAYNEQFF	TGTGCCAGCAGCGGGGGGGTAGCGGCCTACAATGAGCAGTTCTTC
TRBJ1-3	TRBV6-5	.	TRBD1	CASSYSTTGGGNTIYF	TGTGCCAGCAGTTACTCGACTACAGGGGGAGGAAACACCATATATTTT
TRBJ1-2	TRBV29-1	once	.	CSVDGTWAGRKNYGYTF	TGCAGCGTTGATGGGACATGGGCGGGCCGAAAAAACTATGGCTACACCTTC
TRBJ2-5	TRBV2	.	.	CARGGLDQETQYF	TGTGCCAGGGGGGGCCTAGACCAAGAGACCCAGTACTTC
TRBJ2-3	TRBV6-5	.	.	CASSRRQRTDTQYF	TGTGCCAGCAGTCGCCGACAACGCACAGATACGCAGTATTTT
TRBJ2-2	TRBV19	.	TRBD1	CASSNDRASGELFF	TGTGCCAGTAGTAATGACAGGGCTAGCGGGGAGCTGTTTTTT
TRBJ1-5	TRBV7-2	.	.	CASSLEAYSNQPQHF	TGTGCCAGCAGCTTGGAAGCTTATAGCAATCAGCCCCAGCATTTT
TRBJ2-1	TRBV6-5	.	TRBD1	CASSYSITGTGWAQFF	TGTGCCAGCAGTTACTCGATAACCGGGACAGGGTGGGCGCAGTTCTTC
TRBJ2-1	TRBV19	.	.	CASSIAGYSYNEQFF	TGTGCCAGTAGTATAGCGGGATACTCCTACAATGAGCAGTTCTTC
TRBJ1-1	TRBV5-1	.	.	CASSFTINTEAFF	TGCGCCAGCAGCTTCACCATCAACACTGAAGCTTTCTTT
TRBJ2-4	TRBV10-2	few	.	CASYLTGLAKNIQYF	TGCGCCAGCTATCTAACAGGGTTAGCCAAAAACATTCAGTACTTC
TRBJ2-3	TRBV7-2	.	.	CASSYGLSWNTDTQYF	TGTGCCAGCAGCTACGGACTCTCTTGGAACACAGATACGCAGTATTTT
TRBJ2-3	TRBV14	.	TRBD2	CASSQVGSGGSTDTQYF	TGTGCCAGCAGCCAAGTGGGTAGCGGGGGATCCACAGATACGCAGTATTTT
TRBJ1-1	TRBV7-9	.	.	CASSPNILSSEAFF	TGTGCCAGCAGCCCAAACATTCTTAGTAGTGAAGCTTTCTTT
TRBJ2-3	TRBV7-6	few	TRBD1	CASSSGQGTDTQYF	TGTGCCAGCAGTTCGGGACAGGGCACAGATACGCAGTATTTT
TRBJ1-6	TRBV5-8	.	.	CAFREGRSWDSPLHF	TGTGCCTTCCGGGAGGGCAGATCGTGGGATTCACCCCTCCACTTT
TRBJ2-1	TRBV6-1	many	TRBD2	CASSETMLAGRNEQFF	TGTGCCAGCAGTGAAACTATGCTAGCGGGGAGGAATGAGCAGTTCTTC
TRBJ1-1	TRBV7-9	.	.	CASSWAQGNTEAFF	TGTGCCAGCAGCTGGGCGCAGGGCAACACTGAAGCTTTCTTT
TRBJ2-5	TRBV5-1	.	TRBD1	CASKTQGVTWEQYF	TGCGCCAGCAAGACACAGGGGGTAACCTGGGAGCAGTACTTC
TRBJ2-7	TRBV30	once	.	CAWSDSYEQYF	TGTGCCTGGTCCGACAGTTACGAGCAGTACTTC
TRBJ2-7	TRBV5-8	.	TRBD1	CASSPGTGGLPF	TGTGCCAGCAGCCCGGGGACAGGGGGACTCCCCTTC
TRBJ2-2	TRBV6-1	once	.	CASSSQGSNTGELFF	TGTGCCAGCAGTAGCCAGGGCTCGAACACCGGGGAGCTGTTTTTT
TRBJ2-1	TRBV11-2	.	.	CASSLEARVNEQFF	TGTGCCAGCAGCTTAGAGGCGCGGGTCAATGAGCAGTTCTTC
TRBJ1-1	TRBV5-8	.	.	CADVRRGAGTEAFF	TGTGCCGATGTTCGGAGGGGCGCGGGAACTGAAGCTTTCTTT
TRBJ2-7	TRBV29-1	.	.	CSVAGAPLYEQYF	TGCAGCGTTGCGGGGGCCCCACTTTACGAGCAGTACTTC